The 6 T cell receptor beta chains below come from one sample, sequenced in a study of T cell repertoires in cytomegalovirus infection. No antigens are known for them. TCRdb independently ran MiXCR on the reads; one entry per CDR3 protein. The repertoire holds 310,000 or so distinct CDR3 sequences, with roughly 25% as singletons. The sequencing used cultured PBMCs, collected from culture after CMV antigen stimulation. All receptors derive from a human donor in good health (CMV status not recorded). Some clones in this sample may be carry-over from other donors' samples.

About this clonotype itself: Since a much larger clone is just one base distant, this may be a read error. The J gene is TRBJ2-2, the V gene TRBV15; 14 bases agree with TRBD2. Germline CDR1 is LNHNV and CDR2 is YYDKDF (reference sequence). This CDR3 comprises 18 residues. CDR3 protein: CATSSGRLAGGLTGVLFF. The CDR3 DNA reads as TGTGCCACCAGCAGCGGCCGACTAGCGGGAGGGCTAACCGGGGTGCTGTTTTTT.

V and J are TRBV28 and TRBJ2-2; D not resolved. This CDR3 is built from 15 residues. Deletions cut 3 bases from V and 4 bases from J, with 12 bases between. Germline V gene sequence: CDR1 MDHEN, CDR2 SYDVKM. Here the CDR3 reads CASSLVGRPTGELFF. CDR3 in DNA: TGTGCCAGCAGTTTGGTTGGCAGACCCACCGGGGAGCTGTTTTTT.

V gene TRBV11-3 combines with J gene TRBJ2-1, with 12 bases that match TRBD2. Germline CDR1 and CDR2: SGHNT and YENEEA. The length of the CDR3 is 16 residues. V lost 4 bases, J lost 9 bases, and 10 bases stayed unmatched. This chain's CDR3 is CASSYGLAGTLSEQFF. CDR3 nucleotide sequence: TGTGCCAGCAGCTATGGACTAGCGGGGACCCTAAGTGAGCAGTTCTTC.

This clonotype turned up a few times. The chain is built from TRBV14 and TRBJ2-3, with D tentatively TRBD1 (5 bases). Germline CDR1 reads SGHDN; CDR2 reads FVKESK. The CDR3 runs 16 residues. The V gene lost 3 bases and the J gene lost 2 bases, with 15 bases spanning the gap. Written as DNA, the CDR3 is TGTGCCAGCAGCCATTTAACCGACAGAGCCACAGATACGCAGTATTTT. Residues: CASSHLTDRATDTQYF. The full variable domain, with the rest looked up from reference TRBV14 and TRBJ2-3, is EAGVTQFPSHSVIEKGQTVTLRCDPISGHDNLYWYRRVMGKEIKFLLHFVKESKQDESGMPNNRFLAERTGGTYSTLKVQPAELEDSGVYFCASSHLTDRATDTQYFGPGTRLTVL.

This rearrangement joins TRBV12-3 or TRBV12-4 to TRBJ2-7, with a weak D call TRBD1 (5 bases). The CDR3 is 12 amino acids. V lost 1 base to trimming and J lost 7 bases, with 8 bases between them. CDR3 residues: CASSLVKGEQYF. The DNA for the CDR3 is TGTGCCAGCAGTTTAGTTAAGGGGGAGCAGTACTTC.

This clonotype turned up a few times. This rearrangement joins TRBV7-8 to TRBJ1-1; 7 nucleotides align to TRBD1. The CDR3 loop spans 15 amino acids. The V and J ends lost 5 bases and 3 bases, in that order; junction bases with no gene match: 9. Germline V lookup: CDR1 SGHVS, CDR2 FQNEAQ. The CDR3 nucleotides read TGTGCCAGCAGCGCGACGACAGGGATAGACACTGAAGCTTTCTTT. It yields the protein CASSATTGIDTEAFF. The whole variable domain, remainder taken from reference TRBV7-8 and TRBJ1-1, is GAGVSQSPRYKVAKRGQDVALRCDPISGHVSLFWYQQALGQGPEFLTYFQNEAQLDKSGLPSDRFFAERPEGSVSTLKIQRTQQEDSAVYLCASSATTGIDTEAFFGQGTRLTVV.